The 30 T cell receptor beta chains given below trace back to one sample, sequenced in a study of T cells in Graves' hyperthyroidism and ophthalmopathy. TCR beta CDR3 regions were amplified from RNA transcripts. TCR CDR3 underwent first-round RT-PCR with the HTBI primer set. In TCRdb, the multiplex PCR reads were re-called with MiXCR into one record per CDR3 protein. In the table there are 75,000 to 100,000 distinct CDR3 sequences, over 50% of which are singletons. Sequences were obtained from blood. These receptors came from a woman in her 40s with Graves' hyperthyroidism.

The sample holds a few counts of this clonotype. The V gene is TRBV5-4, the J gene TRBJ2-3; D ambiguous. CDR3 length: 14 amino acids. The V gene's germline CDR1 is SGHNT and CDR2 YYREEE (reference sequence). Trimming took 4 bases from V and 2 from J, leaving 11 bases between them. CDR3 DNA: TGTGCCAGCAGCGCCGGAGAATTCACAGATACGCAGTATTTT. Amino acids: CASSAGEFTDTQYF.

The V gene is TRBV29-1, the J gene TRBJ1-2, with D possibly matching TRBD1 (6 bases). CDR1 and CDR2 (germline): SQVTM, ANQGSEA. This CDR3 is 13 amino acids long. Between the trimmed V and J ends, which lost 6 bases and 2 bases, there was a span of 13 bases. Here the CDR3 reads CSVGFTGNYGYTF. The CDR3 region has the DNA TGCAGCGTGGGATTTACAGGGAACTATGGCTACACCTTC.

The chain links TRBV29-1 to TRBJ1-2; 10 positions match TRBD1. The CDR3 has 15 residues. Germline trimming cut 3 bases from V and 4 bases from J; bases unmatched to any gene: 8. Germline V gene lookup returns CDR1 SQVTM and CDR2 ANQGSEA. CDR3 coding DNA: TGCAGCGTTGATAGACAGGGGGCGCAGAGCTATGGCTACACCTTC. Encoded protein: CSVDRQGAQSYGYTF.

The V and J genes are TRBV7-9 and TRBJ2-2; 7 bases are shared with TRBD1. The germline V gene encodes CDR1 SEHNR and CDR2 FQNEAQ (reference sequence). The CDR3 totals 12 residues. V lost 5 bases, J lost 8 bases, and 2 bases stayed unmatched. CDR3 amino acids: CASSDRVGELFF. The CDR3 DNA reads as TGTGCCAGCAGCGACAGGGTTGGGGAGCTGTTTTTT.

The chain uses TRBV13 and TRBJ1-5; no firm D call. The germline gives CDR1 PRHDT, CDR2 FYEKMQ (reference sequence). The CDR3 is made up of 15 amino acids. The ends were cut back, 0 bases at V and 4 bases at J, with 10 bases in the middle. The CDR3 loop is CASSLGPDGNQPQHF. The CDR3 DNA is TGTGCCAGCAGCTTAGGCCCGGACGGAAATCAGCCCCAGCATTTT.

This clonotype has a handful of counts. The chain links TRBV25-1 to TRBJ1-1; 7 bases are a match to TRBD1. Germline-derived CDR1 and CDR2 are MGHDK and SYGVNS. The CDR3 is made up of 13 amino acids. CDR3 sequence reads: CARAGRGMLEAFF. CDR3 nucleotide sequence: TGTGCTAGAGCTGGCAGGGGGATGTTGGAAGCTTTCTTT.

Only a few counts were recorded for this clonotype. The chain carries TRBV15 and TRBJ2-7; 8 bases are shared with TRBD2. The CDR3 has 16 residues. Trimming cost V 0 bases and J 2 bases; bases outside gene matches: 6. The germline V gene has CDR1 LNHNV and CDR2 YYDKDF (reference sequence). CDR3 amino acids: CATSRDRGSGTYEQYF. The CDR3 DNA reads as TGTGCCACCAGCAGAGATCGAGGTAGCGGGACCTACGAGCAGTACTTC.

This clonotype was seen once. The V gene is TRBV7-8, the J gene TRBJ2-7; 8 bases map to TRBD2. Germline V gives CDR1 SGHVS, CDR2 FQNEAQ. This CDR3 comprises 14 residues. The J segment lost 5 bases and the V segment lost 0 bases, leaving 3 bases of the junction unmatched. The CDR3, as DNA: TGTGCCAGCAGCTTAGCTAGCGGGAAGGACGAGCAGTACTTC. Protein product: CASSLASGKDEQYF.

V usage is TRBV7-9 and J usage is TRBJ2-6; D unclear. Germline V gene lookup returns CDR1 SEHNR and CDR2 FQNEAQ (reference sequence). Trimming pared 5 bases from V and 4 bases from J, leaving 9 bases between. This CDR3 has 14 amino acids. CDR3 nucleotides: TGTGCCAGCAGCCTGGCCGCAGGGGCCAACGTCCTGACTTTC. This sequence encodes CASSLAAGANVLTF.

The chain combines TRBV7-2 with TRBJ2-7; 12 bases are a match to TRBD2. Trimming took 6 bases from V and 5 from J; bases not matched to a gene: 5. The CDR3 runs 14 residues. The germline CDR1 and CDR2 sequences are SGHTA and FQGNSA. In DNA form, the CDR3 reads TGTGCCAGCAGTCCCCTAGCGGGAGGGAACGAGCAGTACTTC. Encoded protein: CASSPLAGGNEQYF.

The chain has TRBV11-1 and TRBJ2-3, with 9 bases aligning to TRBD1. Germline CDR1 reads SGHAT; CDR2 reads FQDESV (reference sequence). J lost 8 bases, V lost 1 base, and 4 bases had no gene match. This CDR3 has 14 amino acids. CDR3 bases: TGTGCCAGCAGCTTAGGGGACAGGGTGGGTACGCAGTATTTT. It is translated as CASSLGDRVGTQYF.

At least ten counts were recorded for this clonotype. The chain joins TRBV7-2 to TRBJ2-7; weak D call: TRBD1 (5 bases). The CDR3 runs 14 residues. The germline V gene encodes CDR1 SGHTA and CDR2 FQGNSA. Trimming stripped 2 bases from V and 2 bases from J, with 10 bases between. The DNA for the CDR3 is TGTGCCAGCAGCTTACAGGGTAGGGCCTACGAGCAGTACTTC. The encoded protein is CASSLQGRAYEQYF.

V gene TRBV29-1 combines with J gene TRBJ2-7; 9 nucleotides line up with TRBD2. The CDR3 is 13 amino acids. In germline, CDR1 is SQVTM, CDR2 ANQGSEA. With V trimmed by 8 bases and J by 3 bases, 8 bases remained unmatched. The CDR3 nucleotides read TGCAGCTTCGCGGGAGGGGTGGGCTACGAGCAGTACTTC. As protein: CSFAGGVGYEQYF.

This clonotype was found many times. The chain joins TRBV7-2 to TRBJ2-2; the D call may be TRBD1 or TRBD2 (5 bases each). The CDR3 loop spans 16 amino acids. Trimming pared 5 bases from V and 5 bases from J, leaving 18 bases between. The V gene's germline CDR1 is SGHTA and CDR2 FQGNSA. The CDR3 protein is CASSQGPGANTGELFF. DNA for the CDR3: TGTGCCAGCAGCCAAGGTCCCGGGGCCAATACCGGGGAGCTGTTTTTT.

This clonotype was observed at least ten times. The V gene is TRBV29-1, the J gene TRBJ2-5; D remains unclear. The germline gives CDR1 SQVTM, CDR2 ANQGSEA. The CDR3 runs to 11 residues. Trimming removed 4 bases from V and 3 bases from J, with 6 bases in between. The CDR3 DNA reads TGCAGCGTTGCCAGGAAAGAGACCCAGTACTTC. Protein: CSVARKETQYF.

This clonotype occurred a few times. The chain is built from TRBV10-3 and TRBJ1-2; tentative D call: TRBD1 (6 bases). V was clipped by 6 bases and J by 0 bases, with 8 bases between them. There are 13 residues in the CDR3. Germline V lookup: CDR1 ENHRY, CDR2 SYGVKD. CDR3 nucleotides: TGTGCCATCAGGGGACAAGCTAACTATGGCTACACCTTC. It yields the protein CAIRGQANYGYTF.

This clonotype showed up many times. This rearrangement joins TRBV13 to TRBJ1-1; D remains ambiguous. CDR3 length: 13 residues. V was trimmed by 4 bases and J by 0 bases, leaving 6 bases between them. Germline V lookup: CDR1 PRHDT, CDR2 FYEKMQ (reference sequence). This chain's CDR3 is CASSWTVNTEAFF. The CDR3 DNA reads TGTGCCAGCAGCTGGACGGTGAACACTGAAGCTTTCTTT. The entire variable domain, with the rest obtained from reference TRBV13 and TRBJ1-1, is as follows: AAGVIQSPRHLIKEKRETATLKCYPIPRHDTVYWYQQGPGQDPQFLISFYEKMQSDKGSIPDRFSAQQFSDYHSELNMSSLELGDSALYFCASSWTVNTEAFFGQGTRLTVV.

With regard to this clonotype: The CDR3 carries no conserved terminal phenylalanine or tryptophan, so it likely arises from a read error. The DNA is omitted, as the CDR3 cannot be located on it reliably, and the CDR3 follows TCRdb's listing. This rearrangement joins TRBV9 to TRBJ2-5; TRBD1, the D gene given by the table, was not confirmed from the DNA. Per the germline V gene, CDR1 is SGDLS and CDR2 is YYNGEE. The CDR3 length is 14 residues, termini included. The CDR3 reads CASSFGGGDETRYI.

In its sample, this clonotype was seen many times. The rearrangement links TRBV5-5 to TRBJ1-2; TRBD1 matches 11 bases. The germline CDR1 and CDR2 sequences are SGHKS and YYEKEE (reference sequence). V was clipped by 4 bases and J by 5 bases; unmatched bases: 10. This CDR3 comprises 16 residues. The CDR3 nucleotides are TGTGCCAGCAGCGCGGGGACAGGGGGATATCGATATGGCTACACCTTC. It codes for CASSAGTGGYRYGYTF.

The table lists this clonotype with many counts. This CDR3 is CATTHTGGDQPQHF. CDR3 DNA: TGTGCCACCACTCATACAGGGGGGGATCAGCCCCAGCATTTT. The chain has TRBV15 and TRBJ1-5; 8 positions match TRBD1. The CDR3 runs to 14 residues. In germline, CDR1 is LNHNV, CDR2 YYDKDF (reference sequence). The V and J ends lost 7 bases and 5 bases, in that order; junction bases with no gene match: 7. The full variable domain, with the rest looked up from reference TRBV15 and TRBJ1-5, is DAMVIQNPRYQVTQFGKPVTLSCSQTLNHNVMYWYQQKSSQAPKLLFHYYDKDFNNEADTPDNFQSRRPNTSFCFLDIRSPGLGDTAMYLCATTHTGGDQPQHFGDGTRLSIL.

For this clonotype: It may be a read error: a sequence one base away is much more abundant. V and J are TRBV5-1 and TRBJ1-1; 8 positions match TRBD1. V trimming: 4 bases; J trimming: 0 bases; junction bases outside the gene matches: 5. CDR1 is SGHRS and CDR2 is YFSETQ in the germline V gene. This CDR3 region has 15 residues. This CDR3 reads CASSTQGALNTEAFF. DNA of the CDR3: TGCGCCAGCAGCACCCAGGGGGCTCTGAACACTGAAGCTTTCTTT.

V gene TRBV29-1 combines with J gene TRBJ1-2; 11 nucleotides match TRBD1. J lost 5 bases, V lost 3 bases, and 5 bases had no gene match. The CDR3 extends over 14 amino acids. From germline, CDR1 is SQVTM and CDR2 ANQGSEA. The CDR3 DNA sequence: TGCAGCGTTGATAGGACAGGGGGCGGGTATGGCTACACCTTC. This sequence encodes CSVDRTGGGYGYTF.

The chain has TRBV7-9 and TRBJ1-1, with TRBD1 as a possible D gene (6 bases). Germline-derived CDR1 and CDR2 are SEHNR and FQNEAQ (reference sequence). Trimming stripped 7 bases from V and 3 bases from J, with 18 bases between. The length of the CDR3 is 15 residues. The CDR3 protein is CASTQMGGAYTEAFF. DNA for the CDR3: TGTGCCAGCACCCAGATGGGGGGCGCATACACTGAAGCTTTCTTT.

This clonotype was detected a few times. The chain is built from TRBV20-1 and TRBJ2-7, with TRBD2 matching 13 bases. The germline V gene has CDR1 DFQATT and CDR2 SNEGSKA (reference sequence). The CDR3 loop spans 15 amino acids. Losses at the gene ends were 5 bases for V and 0 bases for J; bases not matched to a gene: 4. The CDR3 loop is CSAGLAGAHSYEQYF. Written as DNA, the CDR3 is TGCAGTGCTGGACTAGCGGGAGCCCACTCCTACGAGCAGTACTTC.

This clonotype was picked up many times. This chain uses TRBV19 with TRBJ2-7, with D possibly being TRBD1 or TRBD2 (5 bases each). V was cut by 5 bases and J by 5 bases, with 25 bases left in between. This CDR3 region has 17 residues. Germline assignment: CDR1 LNHDA and CDR2 SQIVND (reference sequence). The CDR3: CASSVTPGTWSLNEQYF. Here the CDR3 DNA reads TGTGCCAGTAGTGTCACCCCCGGGACCTGGAGTCTAAACGAGCAGTACTTC.

This chain uses TRBV20-1 with TRBJ2-5; D assignment may be TRBD1 or TRBD2 (6 bases each). The V end was cut by 1 base, the J end by 4 bases, with 10 bases between. Germline-derived CDR1 and CDR2 are DFQATT and SNEGSKA (reference sequence). This CDR3 spans 13 amino acids. CDR3: CSARVGGLETQYF. In nucleotides, the CDR3 is TGCAGTGCTAGAGTTGGGGGGCTAGAGACCCAGTACTTC.

On this clonotype: A junction boundary mismatches the germline segment, possibly from a read error. V gene TRBV7-8 combines with J gene TRBJ1-6, with D possibly being TRBD1 (5 bases). CDR1 and CDR2 from the germline V gene are SGHVS and FQNEAQ. This CDR3 contains 17 residues. The CDR3 here is CASSLGSSGTYNSPLHF. The CDR3 region has the DNA TGTGCCAGCAGCTTAGGATCTAGCGGGACCTACAATTCACCCCTCCACTTT.

In DNA form, the CDR3 reads TGTGCCAGCGCCGGGCCCCAGGGTGGCACTGAAGCTTTCTTT. It codes for CASAGPQGGTEAFF. J is TRBJ1-1 and V is TRBV25-1, with a tentative D call TRBD1 (5 bases). V was trimmed by 8 bases and J by 4 bases, leaving 17 bases between them. CDR3 length: 14 amino acids. Looked up from germline, CDR1 is MGHDK and CDR2 is SYGVNS.

This chain connects TRBV2 to TRBJ1-3; 12 positions match TRBD1. There are 18 residues in the CDR3. V lost 1 base to trimming and J lost 6 bases; unmatched junction nucleotides: 10. Germline V CDR1 and CDR2: SNHLY, FYNNEI. The CDR3 is CASSEEGQGATGLNTIYF. In DNA form, the CDR3 reads TGTGCCAGCAGTGAAGAGGGACAGGGGGCGACTGGCTTAAACACCATATATTTT.

There are many counts of this clonotype. The chain employs TRBV7-2 and TRBJ1-1; D is unclear. The CDR3 totals 16 residues. Trimming shortened V by 4 bases and J by 0 bases, and 15 bases separated the two germline ends. The germline V gene has CDR1 SGHTA and CDR2 FQGNSA. The CDR3 loop reads CASSSLPGWVNTEAFF. CDR3 DNA: TGTGCCAGCAGCTCTCTGCCGGGGTGGGTGAACACTGAAGCTTTCTTT.